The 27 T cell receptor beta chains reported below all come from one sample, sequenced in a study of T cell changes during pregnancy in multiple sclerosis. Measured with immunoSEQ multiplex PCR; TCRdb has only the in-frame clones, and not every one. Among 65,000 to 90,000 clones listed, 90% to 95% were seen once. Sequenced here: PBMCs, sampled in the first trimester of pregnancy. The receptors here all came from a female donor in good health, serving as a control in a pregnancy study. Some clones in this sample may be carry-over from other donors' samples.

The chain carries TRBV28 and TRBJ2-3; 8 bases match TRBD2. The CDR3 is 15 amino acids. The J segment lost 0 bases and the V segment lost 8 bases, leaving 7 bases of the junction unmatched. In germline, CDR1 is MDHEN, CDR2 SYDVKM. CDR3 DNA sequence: TGTGCCAGCGGGTTAGCGGGGTCTAGCACAGATACGCAGTATTTT. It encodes CASGLAGSSTDTQYF.

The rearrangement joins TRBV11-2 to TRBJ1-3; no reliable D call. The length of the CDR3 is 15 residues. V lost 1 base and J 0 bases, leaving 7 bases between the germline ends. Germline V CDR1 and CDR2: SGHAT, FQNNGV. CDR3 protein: CASSLGSSSGNTIYF. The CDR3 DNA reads TGTGCCAGCAGCTTAGGTTCGAGCTCTGGAAACACCATATATTTT.

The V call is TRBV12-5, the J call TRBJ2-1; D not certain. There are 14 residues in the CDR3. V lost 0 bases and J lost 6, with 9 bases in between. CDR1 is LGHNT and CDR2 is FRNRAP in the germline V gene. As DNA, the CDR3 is TGTGCTAGTGGTTTGGTCCCCGACTCCAATGAGCAGTTCTTC. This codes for CASGLVPDSNEQFF.

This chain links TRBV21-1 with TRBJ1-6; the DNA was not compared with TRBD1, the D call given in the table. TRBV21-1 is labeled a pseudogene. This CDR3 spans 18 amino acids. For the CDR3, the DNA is TGTGCCAGCAGCTTCGGGACAGGGGGCAGCTCCTATAATTCACCCCTCCACTTT. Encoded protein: CASSFGTGGSSYNSPLHF.

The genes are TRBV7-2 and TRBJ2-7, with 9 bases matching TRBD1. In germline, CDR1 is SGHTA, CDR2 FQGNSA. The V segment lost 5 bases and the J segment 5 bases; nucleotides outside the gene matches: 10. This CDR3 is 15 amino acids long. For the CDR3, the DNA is TGTGCCAGCAGCAAGGACTCGGGACAGGGCAACGAGCAGTACTTC. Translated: CASSKDSGQGNEQYF.

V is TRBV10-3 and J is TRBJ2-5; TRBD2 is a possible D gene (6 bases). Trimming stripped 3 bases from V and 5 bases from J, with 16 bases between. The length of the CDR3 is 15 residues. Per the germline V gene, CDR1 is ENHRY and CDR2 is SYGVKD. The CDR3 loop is CAISEGGGRKETQYF. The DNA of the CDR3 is TGTGCCATCAGTGAAGGTGGGGGGAGGAAGGAGACCCAGTACTTC.

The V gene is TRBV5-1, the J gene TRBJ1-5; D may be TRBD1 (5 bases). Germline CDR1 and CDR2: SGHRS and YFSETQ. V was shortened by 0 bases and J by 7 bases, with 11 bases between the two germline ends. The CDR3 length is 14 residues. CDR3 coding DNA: TGCGCCAGCAGCTTGGGGGCAGGGATGCAGCCCCAGCATTTT. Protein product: CASSLGAGMQPQHF.

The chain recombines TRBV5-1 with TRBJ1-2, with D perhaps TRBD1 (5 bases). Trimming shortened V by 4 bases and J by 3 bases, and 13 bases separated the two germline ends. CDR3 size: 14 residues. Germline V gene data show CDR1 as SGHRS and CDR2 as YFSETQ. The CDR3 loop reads CASSPQTDDYGYTF. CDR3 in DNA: TGCGCCAGCAGCCCTCAGACAGATGACTATGGCTACACCTTC.

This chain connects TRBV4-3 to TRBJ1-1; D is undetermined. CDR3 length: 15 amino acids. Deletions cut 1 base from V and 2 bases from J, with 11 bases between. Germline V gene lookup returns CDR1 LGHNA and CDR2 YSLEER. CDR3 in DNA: TGCGCCAGCAGCCAAGGGCGGGGTTCAAACACTGAAGCTTTCTTT. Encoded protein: CASSQGRGSNTEAFF.

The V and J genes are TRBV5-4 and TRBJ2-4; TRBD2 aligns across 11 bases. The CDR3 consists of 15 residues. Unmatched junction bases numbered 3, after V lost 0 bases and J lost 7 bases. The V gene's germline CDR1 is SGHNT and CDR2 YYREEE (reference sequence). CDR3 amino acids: CASSLAPSGRNIQYF. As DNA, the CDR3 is TGTGCCAGCAGCTTGGCTCCTAGCGGGAGGAACATTCAGTACTTC.

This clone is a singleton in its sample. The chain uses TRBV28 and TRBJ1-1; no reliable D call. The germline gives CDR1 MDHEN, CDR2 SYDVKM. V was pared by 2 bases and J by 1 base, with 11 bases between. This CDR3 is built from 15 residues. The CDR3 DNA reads TGTGCCAGCAGTTTACAGATACGGGGGAACACTGAAGCTTTCTTT. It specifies CASSLQIRGNTEAFF.

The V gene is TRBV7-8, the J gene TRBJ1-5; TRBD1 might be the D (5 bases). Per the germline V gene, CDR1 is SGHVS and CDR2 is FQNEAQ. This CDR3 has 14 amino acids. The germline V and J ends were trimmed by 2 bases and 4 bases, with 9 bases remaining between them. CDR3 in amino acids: CASSLTSGNQPQHF. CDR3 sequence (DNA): TGTGCCAGCAGCTTAACATCAGGGAATCAGCCCCAGCATTTT.

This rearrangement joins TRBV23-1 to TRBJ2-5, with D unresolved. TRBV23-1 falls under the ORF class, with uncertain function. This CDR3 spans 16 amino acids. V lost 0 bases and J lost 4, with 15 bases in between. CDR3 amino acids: CASSQSSSVKRETQYF. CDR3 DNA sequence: TGCGCCAGCAGTCAATCATCCAGCGTCAAGCGAGAGACCCAGTACTTC.

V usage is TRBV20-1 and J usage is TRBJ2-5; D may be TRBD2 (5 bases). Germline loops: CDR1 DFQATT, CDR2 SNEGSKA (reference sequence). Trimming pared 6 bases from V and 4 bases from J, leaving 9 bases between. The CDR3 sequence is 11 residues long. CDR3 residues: CSAPAGETQYF. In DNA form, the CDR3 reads TGCAGTGCCCCCGCGGGAGAGACCCAGTACTTC.

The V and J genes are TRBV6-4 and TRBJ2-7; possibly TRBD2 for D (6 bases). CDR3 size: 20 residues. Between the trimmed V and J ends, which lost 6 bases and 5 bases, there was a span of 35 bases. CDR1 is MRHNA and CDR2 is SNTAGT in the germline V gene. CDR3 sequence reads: CASRSAGRSGHEPHNHEQYF. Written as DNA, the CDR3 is TGTGCCAGCAGGTCGGCTGGGAGGAGCGGCCACGAGCCTCACAACCACGAGCAGTACTTC.

CDR3 DNA: TGTGCCAGCAGCCAAGACCCGGCTAGTCGAGAGACCCAGTACTTC. Encoded protein: CASSQDPASRETQYF. This chain joins TRBV4-2 and TRBJ2-5; D remains ambiguous. The CDR3 consists of 15 residues. V dropped 0 bases and J dropped 4 bases, with 12 bases sitting between them. Germline V gene data show CDR1 as LGHNA and CDR2 as YNFKEQ.

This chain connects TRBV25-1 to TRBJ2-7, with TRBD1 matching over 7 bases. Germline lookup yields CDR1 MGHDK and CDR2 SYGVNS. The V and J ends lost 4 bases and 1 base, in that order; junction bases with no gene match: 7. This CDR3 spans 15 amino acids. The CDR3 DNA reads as TGTGCCAGCAGTGGGGCCAACAGGGGTTCCTACGAGCAGTACTTC. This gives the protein CASSGANRGSYEQYF.

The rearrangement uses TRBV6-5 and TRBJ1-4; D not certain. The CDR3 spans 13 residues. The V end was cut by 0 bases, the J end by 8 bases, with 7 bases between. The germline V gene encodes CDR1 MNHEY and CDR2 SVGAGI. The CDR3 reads CASSYSQNEKLFF. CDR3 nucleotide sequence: TGTGCCAGCAGTTACTCCCAGAACGAAAAACTGTTTTTT.

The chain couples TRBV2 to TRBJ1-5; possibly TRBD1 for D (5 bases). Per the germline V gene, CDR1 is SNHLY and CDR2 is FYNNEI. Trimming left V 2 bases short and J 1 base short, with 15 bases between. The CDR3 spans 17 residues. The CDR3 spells CASSEFRVLLSNQPQHF. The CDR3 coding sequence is TGTGCCAGCAGTGAATTCAGGGTCCTATTGAGCAATCAGCCCCAGCATTTT.

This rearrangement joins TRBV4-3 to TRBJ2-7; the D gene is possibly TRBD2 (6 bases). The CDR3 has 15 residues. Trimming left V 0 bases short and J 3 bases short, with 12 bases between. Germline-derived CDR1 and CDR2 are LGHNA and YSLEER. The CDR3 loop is CASSQDRPGDYEQYF. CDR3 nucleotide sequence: TGCGCCAGCAGCCAAGATCGTCCGGGGGACTACGAGCAGTACTTC.

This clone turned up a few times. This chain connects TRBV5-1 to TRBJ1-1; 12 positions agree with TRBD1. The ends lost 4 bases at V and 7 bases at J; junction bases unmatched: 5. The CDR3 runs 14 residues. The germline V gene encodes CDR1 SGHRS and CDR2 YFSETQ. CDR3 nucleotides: TGCGCCAGCAGCCCCGGGACAGGGGGCAGTGAAGCTTTCTTT. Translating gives CASSPGTGGSEAFF. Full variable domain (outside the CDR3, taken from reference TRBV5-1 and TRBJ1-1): KAGVTQTPRYLIKTRGQQVTLSCSPISGHRSVSWYQQTPGQGLQFLFEYFSETQRNKGNFPGRFSGRQFSNSRSEMNVSTLELGDSALYLCASSPGTGGSEAFFGQGTRLTVV.

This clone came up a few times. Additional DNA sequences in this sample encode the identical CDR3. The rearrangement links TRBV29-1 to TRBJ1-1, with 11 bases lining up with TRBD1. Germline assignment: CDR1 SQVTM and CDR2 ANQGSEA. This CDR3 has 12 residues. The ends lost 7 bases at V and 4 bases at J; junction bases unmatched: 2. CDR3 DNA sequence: TGCAGCGCAGGGACAGGGGGCACTGAAGCTTTCTTT. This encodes CSAGTGGTEAFF.

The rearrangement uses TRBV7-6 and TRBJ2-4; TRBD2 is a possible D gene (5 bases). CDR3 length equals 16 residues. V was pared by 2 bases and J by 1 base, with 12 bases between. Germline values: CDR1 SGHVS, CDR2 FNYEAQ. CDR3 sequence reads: CASSLSGPTAKNIQYF. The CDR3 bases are TGTGCCAGCAGCTTAAGCGGTCCCACGGCCAAAAACATTCAGTACTTC.

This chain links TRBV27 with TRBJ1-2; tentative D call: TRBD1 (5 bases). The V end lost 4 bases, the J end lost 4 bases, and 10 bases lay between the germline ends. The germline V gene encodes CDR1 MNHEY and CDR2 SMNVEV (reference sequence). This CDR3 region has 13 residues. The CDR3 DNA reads TGTGCCAGCAGTTATAGGGGCCCCTATGGCTACACCTTC. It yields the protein CASSYRGPYGYTF.

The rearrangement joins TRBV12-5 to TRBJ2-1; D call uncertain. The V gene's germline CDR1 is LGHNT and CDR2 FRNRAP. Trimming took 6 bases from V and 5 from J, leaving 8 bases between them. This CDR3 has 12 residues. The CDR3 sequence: CASGLRDNEQFF. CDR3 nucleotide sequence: TGTGCTAGTGGCCTCCGGGACAATGAGCAGTTCTTC. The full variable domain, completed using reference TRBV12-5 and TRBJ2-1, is DARVTQTPRHKVTEMGQEVTMRCQPILGHNTVFWYRQTMMQGLELLAYFRNRAPLDDSGMPKDRFSAEMPDATLATLKIQPSEPRDSAVYFCASGLRDNEQFFGPGTRLTVL.

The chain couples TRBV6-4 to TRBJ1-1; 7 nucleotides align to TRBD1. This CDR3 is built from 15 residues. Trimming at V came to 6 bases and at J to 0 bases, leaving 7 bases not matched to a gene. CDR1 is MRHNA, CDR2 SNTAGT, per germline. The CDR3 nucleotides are TGTGCCAGCAGGATACAGGGGAACATGAACACTGAAGCTTTCTTT. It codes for CASRIQGNMNTEAFF.

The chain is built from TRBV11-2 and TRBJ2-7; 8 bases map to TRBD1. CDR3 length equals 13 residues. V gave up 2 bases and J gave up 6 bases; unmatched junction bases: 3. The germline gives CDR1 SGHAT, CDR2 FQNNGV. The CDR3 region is CASSLNRGSEQYF. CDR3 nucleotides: TGTGCCAGCAGCTTAAACAGGGGGTCCGAGCAGTACTTC.